The 21 T cell receptor beta chains given below trace back to one sample, sequenced in a study of molecular identifiers for immune sequencing clone quantification. TCRdb re-called the PCR reads with MiXCR, one entry per CDR3 protein. The sample shows 100,000 or so distinct CDR3 sequences, roughly a third of them seen only once. What was sequenced was naive CD8+ T cells from blood, with Jurkat cell RNA spiked in. Subset meaning: FACS-sorted CD8+CD4-CCR7+CD45RA+ naive T cells. Receptors originate from a human donor in good health. Some libraries in this study had Jurkat cell RNA spiked in.

This chain joins TRBV30 and TRBJ2-5; TRBD1 matches 7 bases. Trimming removed 4 bases from V and 5 bases from J; junction bases left unmatched: 13. The length of the CDR3 is 15 residues. Germline assignment: CDR1 GTSNPN and CDR2 SVGIG (reference sequence). CDR3 residues: CAWTMTGTTPETQYF. The CDR3 DNA sequence: TGTGCCTGGACTATGACAGGGACCACCCCGGAGACCCAGTACTTC.

This clonotype was observed a few times. At one end, the junction sequence differs from germline, possibly due to a read error. This chain joins TRBV7-8 and TRBJ2-7; D gene unclear. Germline V gene sequence: CDR1 SGHVS, CDR2 FQNEAQ. This CDR3 has 13 residues. The CDR3 here is CASSLDPSDEQYF. CDR3 bases: TGTGCCAGCAGCTTAGATCCCTCCGACGAGCAGTACTTC.

As concerns this clonotype: A read error may account for a junction end that differs from germline. V and J are TRBV7-9 and TRBJ2-3; 7 nucleotides match TRBD2. The CDR3 spans 15 residues. CDR1 is SEHNR and CDR2 is FQNEAQ in the germline V gene (reference sequence). In nucleotides, the CDR3 is TGTGTCAGCAGCTTAGCAGCGGGAACCACAGATACGCAGTATTTT. The encoded protein is CVSSLAAGTTDTQYF.

Many counts were recorded for this clonotype. V usage is TRBV10-3 and J usage is TRBJ2-5, with unresolved D. The germline V and J ends were trimmed by 4 bases and 2 bases, with 11 bases remaining between them. This CDR3 is built from 14 residues. Germline loops: CDR1 ENHRY, CDR2 SYGVKD. CDR3 DNA: TGTGCCATCAGTGGTGTATCCGTTCAAGAGACCCAGTACTTC. As protein: CAISGVSVQETQYF.

With respect to this clonotype: Mismatch with germline at one junction end may stem from a read error. The chain links TRBV28 to TRBJ1-5; D not resolved. Germline V gene sequence: CDR1 MDHEN, CDR2 SYDVKM. The CDR3 consists of 14 residues. The CDR3: CVSSFVGSNQPQHF. The CDR3, as DNA: TGTGTCAGCAGTTTTGTTGGTAGCAATCAGCCCCAGCATTTT.

Of note for this clonotype: This may stem from a read error, because a much larger clone lies one nucleotide away. This chain uses TRBV4-3 with TRBJ1-5; no reliable D call. This CDR3 is built from 14 residues. From germline, CDR1 is LGHNA and CDR2 YSLEER. The CDR3 sequence: CGSSLGRYNQPQHF. The CDR3 DNA follows: TGCGGCAGCAGCCTGGGCAGGTACAATCAGCCCCAGCATTTT.

Comment on this clonotype: Here the CDR3 omits its conserved ending phenylalanine or tryptophan, so a read error is the likely source. The chain couples TRBV7-8 to TRBJ2-1; 8 bases line up with TRBD2. Per germline, CDR1 SGHVS and CDR2 FQNEAQ. Losses at the gene ends were 6 bases for V and 10 bases for J; bases not matched to a gene: 5. The CDR3 contains 12 residues. CDR3 bases: TGTGCCAGCAGGGCGCGGGGGGAGGAGCAGTTCGTC. Its protein product is CASRARGEEQFV.

Comment on this clonotype: A read error may explain this, as a much larger clone is one base away. The gene calls are TRBV20-1 and TRBJ2-1; a weak D match, TRBD1 (5 bases). From germline, CDR1 is DFQATT and CDR2 SNEGSKA (reference sequence). This CDR3 spans 17 amino acids. CDR3 in DNA: TGCAGTGCTAGCCCCCTGTCAGGGCCAACTACTTGGGATGAGCAGATCTTC. Translation gives CSASPLSGPTTWDEQIF.

In this sample, this clonotype turned up a few times. This sequence joins TRBV7-6 and TRBJ1-1, with 9 bases fitting TRBD1. V was pared by 0 bases and J by 3 bases, with 5 bases of the junction left unmatched. The CDR3 totals 16 residues. Germline loops: CDR1 SGHVS, CDR2 FNYEAQ. Here the CDR3 DNA reads TGTGCCAGCAGCTTAGCCAAGGACAGGGGCGACACTGAAGCTTTCTTT. Translating gives CASSLAKDRGDTEAFF.

In its sample, this clonotype was seen many times. The V and J genes are TRBV12-3 or TRBV12-4 and TRBJ2-1; 7 bases fit TRBD2. V shed 1 base, J shed 8 bases, and the junction held 5 bases outside the gene matches. CDR3 length: 14 residues. The CDR3 nucleotides are TGTGCCAGCAGTTTAGTCGGCGGGAGCGATGAGCAGTTCTTC. Its protein is CASSLVGGSDEQFF.

The chain employs TRBV12-5 and TRBJ2-3; tentatively, D is TRBD2 (5 bases). Trimming took off 6 bases at V and 0 bases at J, with 13 bases between the two ends. The CDR3 has 15 residues. Germline V gives CDR1 LGHNT, CDR2 FRNRAP. The CDR3 protein is CASGGGAASTDTQYF. For the CDR3, the DNA is TGTGCTAGTGGAGGTGGAGCGGCCAGCACAGATACGCAGTATTTT.

V usage is TRBV10-2 and J usage is TRBJ2-7; 12 nucleotides line up with TRBD2. In germline, CDR1 is WSHSY, CDR2 SAAADI. The J segment lost 2 bases and the V segment lost 4 bases, leaving 3 bases of the junction unmatched. CDR3 length: 15 amino acids. CDR3 bases: TGCGCCAGCAGTGCCAGGACTAGCGGGACCTACGAGCAGTACTTC. Translation: CASSARTSGTYEQYF.

This clonotype was recorded many times. V and J are TRBV7-9 and TRBJ1-2, with D unresolved. The germline gives CDR1 SEHNR, CDR2 FQNEAQ (reference sequence). This CDR3 is 13 amino acids long. V was pared by 1 base and J by 0 bases, with 3 bases between. The CDR3 DNA sequence: TGTGCCAGCAGCTTAGAAGCTAACTATGGCTACACCTTC. As protein: CASSLEANYGYTF.

This clonotype was seen many times. The chain carries TRBV28 and TRBJ2-6; D is undetermined. The CDR3 length is 15 residues. V gave up 0 bases and J gave up 2 bases, with 5 bases separating them. Per the germline V gene, CDR1 is MDHEN and CDR2 is SYDVKM. The CDR3 DNA reads as TGTGCCAGCAGTTTATGGGGGACTGGGGCCAACGTCCTGACTTTC. Its translation is CASSLWGTGANVLTF.

This clonotype has a handful of counts. The gene calls are TRBV27 and TRBJ2-7; 10 bases agree with TRBD2. J gave up 5 bases and V 10 bases, and 8 bases lay outside the gene matches. From germline, CDR1 is MNHEY and CDR2 SMNVEV (reference sequence). This CDR3 spans 13 amino acids. The CDR3 sequence is CATAAGGRNEQYF. CDR3 bases: TGTGCCACCGCAGCGGGAGGGAGAAACGAGCAGTACTTC.

To note about this clonotype: At one boundary the junction diverges from the germline segment, which might be a read error. The rearrangement uses TRBV7-7 and TRBJ2-5; 10 positions match TRBD2. The CDR3 spans 16 residues. Per germline, CDR1 SSHAT and CDR2 FNYEAQ (reference sequence). Here the CDR3 DNA reads TGTGCTAGCAGCCCTGGACTAGCGGCCGCCCAAGAGACCCAGTACTTC. Translated, it gives CASSPGLAAAQETQYF.

This clonotype was recorded many times. This chain links TRBV14 with TRBJ2-7, with D perhaps matching TRBD1 (5 bases). V lost 1 base to trimming and J lost 2 bases, with 9 bases between them. Germline V gives CDR1 SGHDN, CDR2 FVKESK. The CDR3 runs to 14 residues. Here the CDR3 reads CASSQGGSPYEQYF. In DNA, the CDR3 is TGTGCCAGCAGCCAAGGGGGCAGCCCCTACGAGCAGTACTTC.

This sequence joins TRBV5-1 and TRBJ2-7; 9 nucleotides agree with TRBD1. This CDR3 region has 15 residues. Germline V gene lookup returns CDR1 SGHRS and CDR2 YFSETQ. V shed 2 bases, J shed 3 bases, and the junction held 6 bases outside the gene matches. The CDR3 DNA reads TGCGCCAGCAGCTTAGAGACAGGGGGATTCTACGAGCAGTACTTC. Translating gives CASSLETGGFYEQYF.

This chain connects TRBV7-2 to TRBJ2-7, with TRBD2 matching over 9 bases. Trimming removed 4 bases from V and 5 bases from J; junction bases left unmatched: 9. Germline values: CDR1 SGHTA, CDR2 FQGNSA. The CDR3 is made up of 15 amino acids. The CDR3: CASSSRRTSVHEQYF. CDR3 nucleotide sequence: TGTGCCAGCAGCTCCCGGCGGACTAGCGTTCACGAGCAGTACTTC. Together with reference TRBV7-2 and TRBJ2-7, the CDR3 gives the full variable domain: GAGVSQSPSNKVTEKGKDVELRCDPISGHTALYWYRQSLGQGLEFLIYFQGNSAPDKSGLPSDRFSAERTGGSVSTLTIQRTQQEDSAVYLCASSSRRTSVHEQYFGPGTRLTVT.

To note about this clonotype: This may stem from a read error, because a much larger clone lies one nucleotide away. The J gene is TRBJ2-7, the V gene TRBV19, with D perhaps assigned TRBD1 or TRBD2 (5 bases each). The J call may be incorrect, as the DNA end agrees better with TRBJ2-1. The CDR3 covers 12 residues. Germline V gene lookup returns CDR1 LNHDA and CDR2 SQIVND (reference sequence). The CDR3 DNA sequence: TGTGCCAGTAGCCCAGGGAGCTACGAGCAGTTCTTC. Amino acids: CASSPGSYEQFF.

This sequence joins TRBV7-9 and TRBJ2-1; weak D call: TRBD2 (5 bases). Germline V gene lookup returns CDR1 SEHNR and CDR2 FQNEAQ (reference sequence). This CDR3 contains 15 residues. V was cut by 1 base and J by 4 bases, with 11 bases left in between. The DNA of the CDR3 is TGTGCCAGCAGCTTAGTGGCGGGCATATACAATGAGCAGTTCTTC. Translating it yields CASSLVAGIYNEQFF.